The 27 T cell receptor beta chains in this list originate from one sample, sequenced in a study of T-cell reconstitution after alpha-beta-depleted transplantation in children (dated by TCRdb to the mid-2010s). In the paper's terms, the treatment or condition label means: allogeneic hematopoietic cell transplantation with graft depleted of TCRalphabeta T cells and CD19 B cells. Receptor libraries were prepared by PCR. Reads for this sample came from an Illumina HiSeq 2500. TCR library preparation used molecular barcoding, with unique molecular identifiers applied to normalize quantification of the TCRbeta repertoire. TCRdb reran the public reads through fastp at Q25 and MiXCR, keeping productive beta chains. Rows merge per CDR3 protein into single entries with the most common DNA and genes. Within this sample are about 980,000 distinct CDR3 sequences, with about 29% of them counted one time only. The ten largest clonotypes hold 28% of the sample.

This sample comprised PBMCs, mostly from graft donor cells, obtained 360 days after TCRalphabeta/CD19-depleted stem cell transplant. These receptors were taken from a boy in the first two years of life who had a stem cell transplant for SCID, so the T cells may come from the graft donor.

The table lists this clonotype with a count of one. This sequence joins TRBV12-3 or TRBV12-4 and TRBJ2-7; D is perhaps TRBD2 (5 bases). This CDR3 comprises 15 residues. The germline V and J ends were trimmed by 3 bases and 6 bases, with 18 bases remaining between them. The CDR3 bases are TGTGCCAGCAGTTTGAGTCCGGGCCGCACTAGCGAGCAGTACTTC. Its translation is CASSLSPGRTSEQYF.

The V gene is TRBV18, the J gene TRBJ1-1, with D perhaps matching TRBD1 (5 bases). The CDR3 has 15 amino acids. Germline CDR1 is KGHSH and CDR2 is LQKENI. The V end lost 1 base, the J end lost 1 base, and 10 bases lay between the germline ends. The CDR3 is CASSPLNDRNTEAFF. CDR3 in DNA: TGTGCCAGCTCACCACTAAATGACAGGAACACTGAAGCTTTCTTT.

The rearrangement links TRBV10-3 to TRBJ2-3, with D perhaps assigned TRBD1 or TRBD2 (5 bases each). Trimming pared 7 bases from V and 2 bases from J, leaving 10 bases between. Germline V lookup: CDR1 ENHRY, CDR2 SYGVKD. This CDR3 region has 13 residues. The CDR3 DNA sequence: TGTGCCATCAACCCGGGGCCCACAGATACGCAGTATTTT. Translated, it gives CAINPGPTDTQYF.

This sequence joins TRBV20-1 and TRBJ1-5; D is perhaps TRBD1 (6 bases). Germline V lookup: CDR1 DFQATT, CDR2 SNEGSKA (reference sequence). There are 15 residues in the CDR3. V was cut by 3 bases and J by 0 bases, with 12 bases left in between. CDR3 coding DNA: TGCAGTGCTAGTAAGGGGGTCTATAGCAATCAGCCCCAGCATTTT. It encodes CSASKGVYSNQPQHF.

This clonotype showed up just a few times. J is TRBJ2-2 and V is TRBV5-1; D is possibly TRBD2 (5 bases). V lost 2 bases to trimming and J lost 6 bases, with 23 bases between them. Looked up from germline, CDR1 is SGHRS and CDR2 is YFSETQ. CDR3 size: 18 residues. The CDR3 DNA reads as TGCGCCAGCAGCTTTGGCCTTCGAGGGCTATTCCCGCCCGGGGAGCTGTTTTTT. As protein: CASSFGLRGLFPPGELFF. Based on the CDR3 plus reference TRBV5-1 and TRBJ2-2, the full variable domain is KAGVTQTPRYLIKTRGQQVTLSCSPISGHRSVSWYQQTPGQGLQFLFEYFSETQRNKGNFPGRFSGRQFSNSRSEMNVSTLELGDSALYLCASSFGLRGLFPPGELFFGEGSRLTVL.

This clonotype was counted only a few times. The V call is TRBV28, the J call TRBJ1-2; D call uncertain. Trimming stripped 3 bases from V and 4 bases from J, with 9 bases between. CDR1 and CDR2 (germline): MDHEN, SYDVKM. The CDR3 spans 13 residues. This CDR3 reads CASSFYGSYGYTF. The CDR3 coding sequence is TGTGCCAGCAGTTTTTACGGATCCTATGGCTACACCTTC.

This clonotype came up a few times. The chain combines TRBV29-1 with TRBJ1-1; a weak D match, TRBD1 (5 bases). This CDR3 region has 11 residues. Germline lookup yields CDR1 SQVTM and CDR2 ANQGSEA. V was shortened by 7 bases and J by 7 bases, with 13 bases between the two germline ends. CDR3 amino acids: CSALGDGEAFF. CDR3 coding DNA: TGCAGCGCTCTGGGGGACGGTGAAGCTTTCTTT.

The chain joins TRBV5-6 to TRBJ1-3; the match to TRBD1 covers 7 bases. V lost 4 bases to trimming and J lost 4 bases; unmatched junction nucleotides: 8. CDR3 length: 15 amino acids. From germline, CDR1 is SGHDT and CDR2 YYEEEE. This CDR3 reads CASSERGLRGNTIYF. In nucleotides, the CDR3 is TGTGCCAGCAGCGAAAGGGGGCTTAGAGGAAACACCATATATTTT.

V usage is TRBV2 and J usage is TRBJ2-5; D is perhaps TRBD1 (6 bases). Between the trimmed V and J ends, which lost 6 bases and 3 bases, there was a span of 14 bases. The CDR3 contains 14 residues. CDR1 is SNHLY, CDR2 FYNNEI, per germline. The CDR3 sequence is CASRTGDTKETQYF. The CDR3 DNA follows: TGTGCCAGCAGAACCGGGGACACCAAAGAGACCCAGTACTTC.

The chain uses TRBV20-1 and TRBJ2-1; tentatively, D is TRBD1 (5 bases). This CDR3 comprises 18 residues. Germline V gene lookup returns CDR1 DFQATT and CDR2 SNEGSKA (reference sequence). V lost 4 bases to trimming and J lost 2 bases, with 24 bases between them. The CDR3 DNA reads TGCAGTGCTATGACAAGAGCTACAGGATCCGGTACCTACAATGAGCAGTTCTTC. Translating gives CSAMTRATGSGTYNEQFF.

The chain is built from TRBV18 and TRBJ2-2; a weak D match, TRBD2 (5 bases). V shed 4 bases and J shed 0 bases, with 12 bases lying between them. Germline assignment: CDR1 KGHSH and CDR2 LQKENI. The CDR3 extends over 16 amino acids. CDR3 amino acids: CASSLPRASNTGELFF. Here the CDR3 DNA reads TGTGCCAGCTCACTGCCGAGGGCCTCGAACACCGGGGAGCTGTTTTTT.

CDR3 DNA sequence: TGTGCCAGTAGTATAGGGACAGGGGCTGAAGCTTTCTTT. This sequence encodes CASSIGTGAEAFF. The gene calls are TRBV19 and TRBJ1-1; TRBD1 aligns across 9 bases. J lost 6 bases, V lost 1 base, and 0 bases had no gene match. The CDR3 length is 13 residues. Germline loops: CDR1 LNHDA, CDR2 SQIVND (reference sequence).

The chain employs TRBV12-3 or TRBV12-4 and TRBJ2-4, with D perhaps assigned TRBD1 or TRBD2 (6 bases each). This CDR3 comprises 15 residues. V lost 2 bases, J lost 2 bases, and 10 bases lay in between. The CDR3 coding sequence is TGTGCCAGCAGTTTAACGGGGGCAACCAAAAACATTCAGTACTTC. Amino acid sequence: CASSLTGATKNIQYF.

The DNA of the CDR3 is TGCAGCGTTGCTGGGGCGCGCGATACGCAGTATTTT. It is translated as CSVAGARDTQYF. The chain combines TRBV29-1 with TRBJ2-3; perhaps TRBD1 as D (5 bases). V was cut by 4 bases and J by 6 bases, with 11 bases left in between. The germline V gene encodes CDR1 SQVTM and CDR2 ANQGSEA. The CDR3 spans 12 residues.

The CDR3 sequence is CASSQAGSGGAGWDTQYF. The CDR3 region has the DNA TGCGCCAGCAGCCAAGCGGGTAGCGGGGGGGCCGGTTGGGATACGCAGTATTTT. The chain recombines TRBV4-3 with TRBJ2-3; 11 bases match TRBD2. V was pared by 1 base and J by 6 bases, with 12 bases of the junction left unmatched. The CDR3 runs 18 residues. Germline V lookup: CDR1 LGHNA, CDR2 YSLEER.

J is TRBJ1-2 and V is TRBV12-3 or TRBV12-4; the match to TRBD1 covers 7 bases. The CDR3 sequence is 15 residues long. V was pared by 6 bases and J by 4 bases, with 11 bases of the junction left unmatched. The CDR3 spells CASSLKGARLYGYTF. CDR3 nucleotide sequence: TGTGCCAGCAGCCTGAAGGGGGCGCGACTCTATGGCTACACCTTC.

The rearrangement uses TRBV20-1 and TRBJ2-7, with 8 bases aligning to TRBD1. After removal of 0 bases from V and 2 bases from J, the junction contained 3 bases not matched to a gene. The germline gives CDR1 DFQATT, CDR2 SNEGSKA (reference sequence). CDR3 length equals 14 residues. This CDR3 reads CSAREGQVTYEQYF. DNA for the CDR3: TGCAGTGCTAGAGAGGGACAGGTTACCTACGAGCAGTACTTC.

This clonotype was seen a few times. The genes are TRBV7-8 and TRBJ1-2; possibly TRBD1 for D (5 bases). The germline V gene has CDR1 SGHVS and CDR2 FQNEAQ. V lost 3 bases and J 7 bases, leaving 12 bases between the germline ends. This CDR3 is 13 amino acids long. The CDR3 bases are TGTGCCAGCAGCTTTCCATCAGGGTTTGGCTACACCTTC. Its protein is CASSFPSGFGYTF.

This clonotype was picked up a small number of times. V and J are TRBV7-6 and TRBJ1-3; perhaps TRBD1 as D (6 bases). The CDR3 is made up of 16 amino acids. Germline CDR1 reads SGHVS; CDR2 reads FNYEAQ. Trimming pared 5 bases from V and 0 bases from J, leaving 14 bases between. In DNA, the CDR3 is TGTGCCAGCAGCCCGAGGGGGAGTCTCTCTGGAAACACCATATATTTT. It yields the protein CASSPRGSLSGNTIYF. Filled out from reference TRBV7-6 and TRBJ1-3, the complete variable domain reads GAGVSQSPRYKVTKRGQDVALRCDPISGHVSLYWYRQALGQGPEFLTYFNYEAQQDKSGLPNDRFSAERPEGSISTLTIQRTEQRDSAMYRCASSPRGSLSGNTIYFGEGSWLTVV.

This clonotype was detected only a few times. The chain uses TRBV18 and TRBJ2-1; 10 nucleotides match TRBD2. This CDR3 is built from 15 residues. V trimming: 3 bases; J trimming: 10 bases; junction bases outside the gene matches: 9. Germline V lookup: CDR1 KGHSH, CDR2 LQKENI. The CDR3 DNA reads TGTGCCAGCTCACCCAAGCGGGGGGGCGGGTCGGAGCAGTTCTTC. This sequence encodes CASSPKRGGGSEQFF. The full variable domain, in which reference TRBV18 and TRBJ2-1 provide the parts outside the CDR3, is NAGVMQNPRHLVRRRGQEARLRCSPMKGHSHVYWYRQLPEEGLKFMVYLQKENIIDESGMPKERFSAEFPKEGPSILRIQQVVRGDSAAYFCASSPKRGGGSEQFFGPGTRLTVL.

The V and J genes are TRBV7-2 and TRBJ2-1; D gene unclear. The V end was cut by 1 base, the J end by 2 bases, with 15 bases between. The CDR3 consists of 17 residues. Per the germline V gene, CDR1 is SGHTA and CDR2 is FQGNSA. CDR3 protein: CASSLVEETAPYNEQFF. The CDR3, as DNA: TGTGCCAGCAGCTTAGTGGAAGAAACCGCCCCCTACAATGAGCAGTTCTTC. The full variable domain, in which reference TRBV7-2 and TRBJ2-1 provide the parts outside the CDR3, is GAGVSQSPSNKVTEKGKDVELRCDPISGHTALYWYRQSLGQGLEFLIYFQGNSAPDKSGLPSDRFSAERTGGSVSTLTIQRTQQEDSAVYLCASSLVEETAPYNEQFFGPGTRLTVL.

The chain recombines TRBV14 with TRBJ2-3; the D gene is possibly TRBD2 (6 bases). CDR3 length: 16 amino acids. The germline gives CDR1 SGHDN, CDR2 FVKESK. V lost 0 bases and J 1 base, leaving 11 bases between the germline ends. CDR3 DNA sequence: TGTGCCAGCAGCCAAGACCGGAAGCGGGGCACAGATACGCAGTATTTT. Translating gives CASSQDRKRGTDTQYF.

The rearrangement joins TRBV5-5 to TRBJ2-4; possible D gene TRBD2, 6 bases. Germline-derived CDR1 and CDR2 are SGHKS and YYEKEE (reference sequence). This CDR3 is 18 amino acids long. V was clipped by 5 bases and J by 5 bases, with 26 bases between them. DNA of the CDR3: TGTGCCAGCAGTCGGGGGTCCCAAGCCGTCGGAGGGGAAAACATTCAGTACTTC. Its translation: CASSRGSQAVGGENIQYF. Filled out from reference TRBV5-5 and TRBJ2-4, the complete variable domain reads DAGVTQSPTHLIKTRGQQVTLRCSPISGHKSVSWYQQVLGQGPQFIFQYYEKEERGRGNFPDRFSARQFPNYSSELNVNALLLGDSALYLCASSRGSQAVGGENIQYFGAGTRLSVL.

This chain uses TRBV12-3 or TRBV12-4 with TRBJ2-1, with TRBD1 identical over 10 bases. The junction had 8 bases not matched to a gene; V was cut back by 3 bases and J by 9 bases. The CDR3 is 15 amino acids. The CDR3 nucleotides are TGTGCCAGCAGTTTGTTCGGGACAGGGGTAACTGAGCAGTTCTTC. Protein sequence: CASSLFGTGVTEQFF.

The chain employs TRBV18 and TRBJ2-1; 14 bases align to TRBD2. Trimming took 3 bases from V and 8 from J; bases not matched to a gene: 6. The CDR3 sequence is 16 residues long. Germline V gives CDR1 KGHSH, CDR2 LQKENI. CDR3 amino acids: CASSPRLAGGPDEQFF. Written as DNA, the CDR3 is TGTGCCAGCTCACCCCGACTAGCGGGGGGGCCCGATGAGCAGTTCTTC. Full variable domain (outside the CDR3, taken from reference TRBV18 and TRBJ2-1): NAGVMQNPRHLVRRRGQEARLRCSPMKGHSHVYWYRQLPEEGLKFMVYLQKENIIDESGMPKERFSAEFPKEGPSILRIQQVVRGDSAAYFCASSPRLAGGPDEQFFGPGTRLTVL.

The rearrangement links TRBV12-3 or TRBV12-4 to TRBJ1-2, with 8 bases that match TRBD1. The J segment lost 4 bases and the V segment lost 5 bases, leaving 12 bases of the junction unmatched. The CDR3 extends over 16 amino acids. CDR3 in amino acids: CASSGRVPGTGYGYTF. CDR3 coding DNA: TGTGCCAGCAGTGGGAGGGTCCCCGGGACAGGCTATGGCTACACCTTC.

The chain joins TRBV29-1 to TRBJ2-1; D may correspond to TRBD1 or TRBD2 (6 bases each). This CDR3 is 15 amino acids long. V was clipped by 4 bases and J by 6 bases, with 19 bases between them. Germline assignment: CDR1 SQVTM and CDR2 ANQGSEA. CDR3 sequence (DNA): TGCAGCGTTGTTGGGGGGCAGGGGAAGGGCAATGAGCAGTTCTTC. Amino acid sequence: CSVVGGQGKGNEQFF.